This TCR beta chain was profiled in a study of blood T cell repertoires in COVID-19. The overall study: COVID-19 samples from acute and convalescent phases originated in the United States, Italy and Spain. T cells, B-cell-depleted T cells, or PBMCs provided the cDNA or gDNA that served as material.

CDR1 and CDR2 from the germline V gene are SSHAT and FNYEAQ (reference sequence). The ends lost 5 bases at V and 7 bases at J; junction bases unmatched: 3. This CDR3 region has 14 residues. Authors' data handling: From reference gene primer amplification, estimates of nucleated cell counts were derived. Repertoires were generated with immunoSEQ multiplex PCR, while TCRdb's copy carries only in-frame clones and drops some. The DNA was the basis for D and trimming; V, J and clone size are from that table. Of about 220,000 clones in the sample, 75% to 90% were seen once. A Seattle source enrolled patients during active infection and followed them longitudinally.

The J gene is TRBJ2-2, the V gene TRBV7-7; TRBD1 agrees at 11 bases. Sequencing used peripheral blood. The source is a woman in her sixties or seventies with COVID-19, enrolled during active disease. CDR3 coding DNA: TGTGCCAGCAGCACGGGGACAGGGGGCGGGGAGCTGTTTTTT. This sequence encodes CASSTGTGGGELFF.